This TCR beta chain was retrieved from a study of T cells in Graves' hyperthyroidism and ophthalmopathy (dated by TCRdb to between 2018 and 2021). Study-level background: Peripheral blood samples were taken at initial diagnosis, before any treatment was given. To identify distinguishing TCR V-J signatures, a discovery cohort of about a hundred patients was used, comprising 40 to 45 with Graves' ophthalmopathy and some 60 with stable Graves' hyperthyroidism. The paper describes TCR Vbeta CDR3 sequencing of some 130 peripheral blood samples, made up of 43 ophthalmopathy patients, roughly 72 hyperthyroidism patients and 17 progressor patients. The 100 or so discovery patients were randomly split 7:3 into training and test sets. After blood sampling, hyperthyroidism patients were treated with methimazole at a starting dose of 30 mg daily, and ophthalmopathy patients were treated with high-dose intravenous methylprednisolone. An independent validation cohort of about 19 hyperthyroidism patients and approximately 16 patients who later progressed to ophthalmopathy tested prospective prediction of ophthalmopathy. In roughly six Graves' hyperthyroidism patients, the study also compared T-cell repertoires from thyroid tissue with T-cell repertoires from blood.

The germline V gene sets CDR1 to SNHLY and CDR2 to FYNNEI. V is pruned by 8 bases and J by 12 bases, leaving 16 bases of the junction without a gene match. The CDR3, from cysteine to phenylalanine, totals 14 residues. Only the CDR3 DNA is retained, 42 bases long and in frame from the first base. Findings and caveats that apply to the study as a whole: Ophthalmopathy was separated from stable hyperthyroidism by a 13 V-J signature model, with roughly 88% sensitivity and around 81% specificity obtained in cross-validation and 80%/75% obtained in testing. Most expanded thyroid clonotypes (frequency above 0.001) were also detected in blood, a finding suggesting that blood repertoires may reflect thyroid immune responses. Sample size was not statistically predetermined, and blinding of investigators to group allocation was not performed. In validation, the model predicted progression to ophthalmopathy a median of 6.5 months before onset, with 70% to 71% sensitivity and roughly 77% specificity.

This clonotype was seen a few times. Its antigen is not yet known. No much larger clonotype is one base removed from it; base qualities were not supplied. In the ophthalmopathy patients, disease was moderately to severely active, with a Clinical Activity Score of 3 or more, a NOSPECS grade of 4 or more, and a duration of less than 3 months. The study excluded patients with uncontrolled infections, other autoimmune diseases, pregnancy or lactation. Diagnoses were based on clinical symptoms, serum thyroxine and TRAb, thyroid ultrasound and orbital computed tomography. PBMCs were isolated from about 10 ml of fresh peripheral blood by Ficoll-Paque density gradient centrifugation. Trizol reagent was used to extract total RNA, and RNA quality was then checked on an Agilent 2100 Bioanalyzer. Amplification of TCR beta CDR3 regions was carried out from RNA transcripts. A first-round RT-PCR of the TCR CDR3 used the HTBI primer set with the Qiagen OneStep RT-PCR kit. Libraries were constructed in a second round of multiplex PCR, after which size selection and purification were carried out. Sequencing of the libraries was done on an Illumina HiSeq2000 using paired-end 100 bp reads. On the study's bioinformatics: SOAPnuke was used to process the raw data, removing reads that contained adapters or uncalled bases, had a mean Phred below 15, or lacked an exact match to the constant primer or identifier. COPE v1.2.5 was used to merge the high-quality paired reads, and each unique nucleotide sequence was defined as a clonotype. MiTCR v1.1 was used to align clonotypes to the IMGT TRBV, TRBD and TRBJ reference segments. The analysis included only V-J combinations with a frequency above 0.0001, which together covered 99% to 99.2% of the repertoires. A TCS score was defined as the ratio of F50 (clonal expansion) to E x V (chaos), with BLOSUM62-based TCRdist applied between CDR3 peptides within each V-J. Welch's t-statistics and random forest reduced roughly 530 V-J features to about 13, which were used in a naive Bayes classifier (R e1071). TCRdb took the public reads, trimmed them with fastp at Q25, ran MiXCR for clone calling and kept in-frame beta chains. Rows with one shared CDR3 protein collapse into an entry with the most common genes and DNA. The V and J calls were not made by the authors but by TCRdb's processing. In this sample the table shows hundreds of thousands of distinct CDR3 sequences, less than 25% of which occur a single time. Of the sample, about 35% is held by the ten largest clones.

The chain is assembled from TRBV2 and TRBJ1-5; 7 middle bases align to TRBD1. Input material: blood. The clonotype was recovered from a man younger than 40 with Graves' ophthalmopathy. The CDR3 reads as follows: CASSLGQPPTIQHF. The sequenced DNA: TGTGCCAGCTCATTGGGACAGCCCCCGACCATCCAGCATTTT.